These 24 T cell receptor beta chains were sequenced from one sample in a study of shared clonotypes between healthy human individuals. Using immunoSEQ multiplex PCR, the repertoire was profiled, and TCRdb retains in-frame clones only, with some absent. The sample includes fewer than 3 million clones, approximately 90% seen only once; the top ten take 0.3% to 0.45%. The sequencing sample was made of naive CD4+ T cells from PBMCs. Stated subset: CD45RA+ positively selected. These receptor sequences come from a man younger than 35 in good health. Some clones in this sample may be carry-over from other donors' samples.

Comments on this clone: This specimen includes other DNA sequences encoding the same CDR3. The CDR3 region has the DNA TGTGCCAGCAGCGTAGCGGGACAGGGTACAGATACGCAGTATTTT. Translation gives CASSVAGQGTDTQYF. The J gene is TRBJ2-3, the V gene TRBV9, with TRBD1 matching over 9 bases. Germline assignment: CDR1 SGDLS and CDR2 YYNGEE. The CDR3 runs to 15 residues. Losses at the gene ends were 0 bases for V and 3 bases for J; bases not matched to a gene: 2.

The table lists this clone with a count of one. This sequence joins TRBV5-6 and TRBJ1-3; D gene uncertain. The germline V gene has CDR1 SGHDT and CDR2 YYEEEE. This CDR3 is 15 amino acids long. V was cut by 7 bases and J by 4 bases, with 18 bases left in between. CDR3 DNA sequence: TGTGCCAGCCGCGCCCTCGGAGAAGGCGGAAACACCATATATTTT. This encodes CASRALGEGGNTIYF.

The chain carries TRBV13 and TRBJ2-7; maybe TRBD1 (6 bases). There are 15 residues in the CDR3. The V gene's germline CDR1 is PRHDT and CDR2 FYEKMQ (reference sequence). The V gene lost 0 bases and the J gene lost 7 bases, with 16 bases spanning the gap. The DNA for the CDR3 is TGTGCCAGCAGCTTAGGCCAGGGGACGGCCCGGGAGCAGTACTTC. It translates to CASSLGQGTAREQYF. Full variable domain (rest looked up from reference TRBV13 and TRBJ2-7): AAGVIQSPRHLIKEKRETATLKCYPIPRHDTVYWYQQGPGQDPQFLISFYEKMQSDKGSIPDRFSAQQFSDYHSELNMSSLELGDSALYFCASSLGQGTAREQYFGPGTRLTVT.

CDR3 region: CASSPQTAPYNEQFF. CDR3 nucleotide sequence: TGTGCCAGCAGCCCCCAGACAGCTCCCTACAATGAGCAGTTCTTC. The gene calls are TRBV7-3 and TRBJ2-1; perhaps TRBD1 as D (5 bases). Trimming pared 5 bases from V and 2 bases from J, leaving 13 bases between. CDR3 length: 15 amino acids. Germline-derived CDR1 and CDR2 are SGHTA and FQGTGA.

The V gene is TRBV7-2, the J gene TRBJ1-2, with D perhaps TRBD1 (5 bases). Trimming pared 0 bases from V and 8 bases from J, leaving 13 bases between. From germline, CDR1 is SGHTA and CDR2 FQGNSA. The CDR3 sequence is 14 residues long. CDR3: CASSLARGSGGYTF. CDR3 coding DNA: TGTGCCAGCAGCTTAGCGCGGGGCTCGGGGGGCTACACCTTC. Full variable domain (rest looked up from reference TRBV7-2 and TRBJ1-2): GAGVSQSPSNKVTEKGKDVELRCDPISGHTALYWYRQSLGQGLEFLIYFQGNSAPDKSGLPSDRFSAERTGGSVSTLTIQRTQQEDSAVYLCASSLARGSGGYTFGSGTRLTVV.

The genes are TRBV5-4 and TRBJ2-2; 7 nucleotides align to TRBD2. The CDR3 is 16 residues long. CDR1 and CDR2 from the germline V gene are SGHNT and YYREEE (reference sequence). J was trimmed by 4 bases and V by 3 bases; bases with no gene match: 9. For the CDR3, the DNA is TGTGCCAGCAGCTCCCGTTTCGCGGGAGCCACCGGGGAGCTGTTTTTT. Translation: CASSSRFAGATGELFF.

The sample holds one count of this clone. V and J are TRBV15 and TRBJ1-4; D may be TRBD1 (5 bases). Germline loops: CDR1 LNHNV, CDR2 YYDKDF (reference sequence). The ends were cut back, 6 bases at V and 8 bases at J, with 25 bases in the middle. This CDR3 is built from 17 residues. This chain's CDR3 is CATRREGGVYAKEKLFF. CDR3 nucleotides: TGTGCCACCAGGAGGGAGGGAGGGGTGTATGCAAAGGAAAAACTGTTTTTT.

About this clone: This sample also contains other DNA sequences that code for the same CDR3. V gene TRBV5-4 combines with J gene TRBJ2-5; unclear D gene. There are 14 residues in the CDR3. Deletions cut 0 bases from V and 2 bases from J, with 8 bases between. Germline loops: CDR1 SGHNT, CDR2 YYREEE (reference sequence). The CDR3 bases are TGTGCCAGCAGCTTGGCCGGCGGTCAAGAGACCCAGTACTTC. Residues: CASSLAGGQETQYF.

V usage is TRBV9 and J usage is TRBJ2-5; D is uncertain. Germline V gene data show CDR1 as SGDLS and CDR2 as YYNGEE. V was pared by 0 bases and J by 5 bases, with 11 bases between. The CDR3 is 14 residues long. In DNA form, the CDR3 reads TGTGCCAGCAGCGTAGGGTTCCGTGGGGAGACCCAGTACTTC. This encodes CASSVGFRGETQYF.

The chain combines TRBV5-6 with TRBJ2-5, with 13 bases aligning to TRBD2. Germline CDR1 reads SGHDT; CDR2 reads YYEEEE. The CDR3 is made up of 17 amino acids. V lost 0 bases, J lost 5 bases, and 7 bases stayed unmatched. The chain's CDR3 is CASSLAKTSGRTETQYF. The CDR3 bases are TGTGCCAGCAGCTTGGCAAAGACTAGCGGGAGGACGGAGACCCAGTACTTC.

This chain links TRBV29-1 with TRBJ2-3; 8 nucleotides agree with TRBD1. The CDR3 has 14 residues. The germline V gene has CDR1 SQVTM and CDR2 ANQGSEA. The V and J ends lost 5 bases and 6 bases, in that order; junction bases with no gene match: 10. The DNA for the CDR3 is TGCAGCGTTCAACCCGCATACAGGGGGGATACGCAGTATTTT. Amino acids: CSVQPAYRGDTQYF.

The chain has TRBV5-1 and TRBJ2-1; D is unclear. V shed 0 bases and J shed 7 bases, with 5 bases lying between them. From germline, CDR1 is SGHRS and CDR2 YFSETQ. The CDR3 covers 12 residues. Written as DNA, the CDR3 is TGCGCCAGCAGCTTGGGGTTTAATGAGCAGTTCTTC. Residues: CASSLGFNEQFF.

This CDR3 reads CASSFEGGGRADTQYF. In nucleotides, the CDR3 is TGCGCCAGCAGCTTCGAGGGAGGGGGTCGTGCAGATACGCAGTATTTT. V gene TRBV5-1 combines with J gene TRBJ2-3; tentatively, D is TRBD2 (7 bases). CDR1 is SGHRS and CDR2 is YFSETQ in the germline V gene. CDR3 size: 16 residues. V was trimmed by 2 bases and J by 4 bases, leaving 17 bases between them.

The chain links TRBV23-1 to TRBJ2-7, with D tentatively TRBD2 (7 bases). TRBV23-1 is an open reading frame whose function is uncertain. This CDR3 is 14 amino acids long. V shed 8 bases and J shed 4 bases, with 18 bases lying between them. The CDR3 reads CASAGAQEVYEQYF. The CDR3 DNA is TGCGCCAGCGCGGGGGCTCAAGAAGTTTACGAGCAGTACTTC.

This clone was counted once. The chain couples TRBV28 to TRBJ2-7; the match to TRBD2 covers 10 bases. CDR1 is MDHEN, CDR2 SYDVKM, per germline. The CDR3 has 20 residues. The V and J ends lost 7 bases and 4 bases, in that order; junction bases with no gene match: 25. The CDR3 loop reads CASTSSIGGQPGLALYEQYF. The CDR3 DNA sequence: TGTGCCAGCACCTCTTCGATCGGGGGACAGCCGGGACTAGCGTTGTACGAGCAGTACTTC.

The CDR3 nucleotides are TGCGCCAGCAGCTTGCCAGGATTGGATAATACGCAGTATTTT. This sequence encodes CASSLPGLDNTQYF. This chain links TRBV5-1 with TRBJ2-3; no definite D call. Per the germline V gene, CDR1 is SGHRS and CDR2 is YFSETQ. The CDR3 consists of 14 residues. Trimming took 1 base from V and 7 from J, leaving 13 bases between them.

This sequence joins TRBV2 and TRBJ1-5; D possibly corresponds to TRBD1 (5 bases). This CDR3 spans 14 amino acids. V lost 3 bases to trimming and J lost 7 bases, with 13 bases between them. Per germline, CDR1 SNHLY and CDR2 FYNNEI. The CDR3 DNA is TGTGCCAGCAGTGACGCATATGGGGCACAGCCCCAGCATTTT. Its translation is CASSDAYGAQPQHF.

The genes are TRBV19 and TRBJ2-2, with D possibly being TRBD2 (6 bases). Per germline, CDR1 LNHDA and CDR2 SQIVND (reference sequence). V lost 8 bases and J 2 bases, leaving 15 bases between the germline ends. The CDR3 consists of 15 residues. The CDR3, as DNA: TGTGCCAGTGGAAGGAGGGAAGTAAACACCGGGGAGCTGTTTTTT. Translation: CASGRREVNTGELFF.

Details on this clone: An end of the junction differs from the germline gene, which may be a read error. This chain uses TRBV2 with TRBJ1-2; the match to TRBD1 covers 9 bases. From germline, CDR1 is SNHLY and CDR2 FYNNEI. This CDR3 has 14 residues. The CDR3 loop reads CASRLTGGNYGHTF. The CDR3 DNA reads as TGTGCCAGCAGGTTGACAGGGGGAAACTATGGCCACACCTTC.

The rearrangement uses TRBV28 and TRBJ2-7, with D possibly being TRBD2 (5 bases). This CDR3 region has 15 residues. The V gene lost 4 bases and the J gene lost 3 bases, with 16 bases spanning the gap. Germline values: CDR1 MDHEN, CDR2 SYDVKM. This CDR3 reads CASSSSGFSVYEQYF. CDR3 in DNA: TGTGCCAGCAGTTCCTCGGGGTTCTCGGTCTACGAGCAGTACTTC.

J is TRBJ2-7 and V is TRBV5-1; 9 positions match TRBD1. Germline loops: CDR1 SGHRS, CDR2 YFSETQ. V dropped 5 bases and J dropped 1; count of bases not matched to a gene: 4. The CDR3 is made up of 14 amino acids. CDR3 sequence (DNA): TGCGCCAGCAGGATACAGGGGGCATCCTACGAGCAGTACTTC. Protein: CASRIQGASYEQYF.

The V gene is TRBV18, the J gene TRBJ2-1; the D is unclear. The length of the CDR3 is 13 residues. Germline V CDR1 and CDR2: KGHSH, LQKENI. The V and J ends lost 0 bases and 7 bases respectively, with 7 bases between them. The CDR3 nucleotides read TGTGCCAGCTCACCACCGTCCAGGAATGAGCAGTTCTTC. Translating it yields CASSPPSRNEQFF.

This chain uses TRBV6-6 with TRBJ1-2; no clear D gene. The V gene lost 5 bases and the J gene lost 6 bases, with 19 bases spanning the gap. Germline V lookup: CDR1 MNHNY, CDR2 SVGAGI (reference sequence). The CDR3 runs to 15 residues. CDR3: CASSRPDGGVDGYTF. DNA for the CDR3: TGTGCCAGCAGTCGGCCGGACGGCGGGGTGGATGGCTACACCTTC.

The chain recombines TRBV27 with TRBJ2-7, with 9 bases fitting TRBD2. Germline CDR1 and CDR2: MNHEY and SMNVEV (reference sequence). The CDR3 has 16 amino acids. With 4 bases clipped from V and 5 bases from J, the junction kept 12 bases outside the gene matches. The CDR3 DNA reads as TGTGCCAGCAGTTCGCTAGCGGGATTCCGTGTCCACGAGCAGTACTTC. Translation gives CASSSLAGFRVHEQYF.